This section outlines one TCR beta chain sequence together with its context. The antigen it binds to is not known. No quality values exist for individual bases; no much larger clone is one base distant. This entry comes from a study of a mutant IDH1 vaccine in newly diagnosed glioma (TCRdb year 2021). Background for the entire study: Of the approximately 35 treated patients, roughly 60% were male and around 40% were female, and the mean age was roughly 40 years. Longitudinal TCRB deep sequencing was performed for some 25 treated patients wherever samples were available for exploratory analyses. Before enrollment, most patients had been given radiochemotherapy with temozolomide as standard therapy, while the rest had received either radiotherapy alone or temozolomide alone. Six visits were used for peripheral blood collection: V03 (baseline), V05, V07, V10, V12 and V13.

The library came from the immunoSEQ multiplex PCR assay. Following the manufacturer's protocol, the hsTCRB Kit was used to amplify rearranged TCR beta chain sequences. Sequencing of TCRB libraries was carried out on an Illumina MiSeq. The paper's data handling went like this. Demultiplexing, trimming and gene mapping were performed with the kit vendor's proprietary platform. The immuneACCESS repertoire file appears here via TCRdb, limited to in-frame rearrangements. These files lack a portion of the clones; in checked studies, under half of the deficit traces to unresolved V genes, and the cause of the others is not known. V and J calls plus clone size are reproduced from that table; the DNA served to infer D and trimming. This sample is represented by about 68,000 clones; about four fifths of them were singletons. Together, the top ten hold approximately 8% of the sample. The junction carries 13 bases between V and J, which are trimmed by 2 bases and 7 bases respectively. Sequences SGDLS (CDR1) and YYNGEE (CDR2) are obtained from the germline V gene. From the cysteine through the phenylalanine, the CDR3 covers 14 amino acids. Of all the DNA, just the CDR3 is kept, 42 bases in frame from base 1.

Overall study results and their limits: Availability determined which PBMC samples were chosen for TCRB deep sequencing. Pseudoprogression appeared unrelated to alterations in the top peripheral T cell clonotypes detected by TCRB sequencing. Immune responses induced by the vaccine were seen in roughly 92% of patients across multiple MHC alleles. It was noted by the authors that analyses of patient blood samples could not be reproduced owing to sample limitations.

The time point label for this specimen denotes: baseline, week 1 (first vaccination visit). This specimen's treatment or condition label, per the study, means: pre-vaccination baseline after standard-of-care therapy. The donors had newly diagnosed IDH1-mutant astrocytomas of WHO grade 3 or 4 that showed loss of nuclear ATRX. The samples were drawn from NOA16, a multicentre, single-arm, open-label phase I trial in Germany that tested a mutant IDH1 peptide vaccine in humans for the first time. Visit V03 blood draws served as the baseline sample for immunogenicity testing. Genomic DNA for TCRB sequencing was isolated from EDTA blood with the DNeasy Blood and Tissue Kit.

The TCR was taken from a man over 45 with glioma. The rearranged segments are TRBV9 and TRBJ1-3, with the D segment identity uncertain. This material consisted of PBMCs, taken from a glioma patient treated with radiotherapy, temozolomide or both. The CDR3 region has the sequence CASSVEQSGNTIYF. The base sequence is TGTGCCAGCAGCGTGGAACAGAGCGGGAACACCATATATTTT.